The clone carrying this TCR beta chain was observed a few times. Its antigen remains unknown. The sample originates from a study of CD8 T cells in ankylosing spondylitis. General study findings and limits: The study identified a TCR beta motif of seven or eight highly homologous variants that appeared characteristic of ankylosing spondylitis blood.

The CDR3 is 15 amino acids. Germline V gives CDR1 LGHDT, CDR2 YNNKEL (reference sequence). V was shortened by 4 bases and J by 8 bases, with 20 bases between the two germline ends. TCRdb re-analysed the 5' RACE reads in MiXCR, keeping a single row per CDR3 protein. Of approximately 500,000 distinct CDR3 sequences in the sample, 10% to 15% were seen once. The sequencing sample was made of blood, either unsorted or a sorted T cell fraction (not recorded which). This sequence joins TRBV3-1 and TRBJ1-1, with a tentative D call TRBD1 (6 bases). This clonotype was obtained from a male donor with ankylosing spondylitis. The CDR3 DNA reads as TGTGCCAGCAGCCGCGCCTTAGGGGGAGGGCCCGAAGCTTTCTTT. Encoded protein: CASSRALGGGPEAFF.